The clone carrying this T cell receptor beta chain has a single count. What it recognizes is unknown. Participants comprised healthy donors of bone marrow. Each donor was nominally healthy when sampled (though unrecorded immune exposures were likely). The data belong to a study of cytomegalovirus exposure and HLA in healthy donors. The study, taken as a whole, reports: The productive fraction for most TCR beta V segments was about 87% or about 30% in an earlier analysis. Cytomegalovirus status was reportedly diagnosed by the classifier with high specificity and sensitivity.

In the PCR, 60 Vbeta and 13 Jbeta primers were used. Clones were sequenced by immunoSEQ multiplex PCR, and TCRdb holds only the in-frame ones, with some missing. The sample carries 210,000 or so clones, roughly 84% recorded once. The clonotype comes from a girl aged 10-17 years in good health and CMV-seronegative. Material: PBMCs.

CDR3 region: CASSLTSGGHNEQFF. CDR3 coding DNA: TGTGCCAGCAGCTTAACCAGCGGGGGCCACAATGAGCAGTTCTTC. J is TRBJ2-1 and V is TRBV7-3; TRBD2 aligns across 8 bases. Germline CDR1 reads SGHTA; CDR2 reads FQGTGA. The CDR3 loop spans 15 amino acids. V shed 0 bases and J 5 bases; nucleotides not matched to a gene: 3.